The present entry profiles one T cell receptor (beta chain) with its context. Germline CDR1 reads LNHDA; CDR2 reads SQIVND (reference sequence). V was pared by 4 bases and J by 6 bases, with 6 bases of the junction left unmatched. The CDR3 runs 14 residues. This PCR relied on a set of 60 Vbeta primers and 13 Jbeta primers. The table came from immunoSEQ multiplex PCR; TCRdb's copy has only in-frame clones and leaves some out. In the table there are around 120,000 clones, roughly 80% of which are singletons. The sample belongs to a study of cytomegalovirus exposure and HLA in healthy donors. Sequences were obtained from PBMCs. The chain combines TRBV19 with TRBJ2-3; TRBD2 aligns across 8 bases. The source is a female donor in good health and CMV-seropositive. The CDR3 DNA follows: TGTGCCAGTAGTACCGGGGGGGGAGAGGATACGCAGTATTTT. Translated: CASSTGGGEDTQYF.